This T cell receptor beta chain originates from a study of esophageal squamous cell carcinoma under preoperative chemotherapy. Study background: Both tumor-infiltrating lymphocytes and peripheral blood T cells were profiled. General study results and limits: After treatment, tumor-infiltrating lymphocytes seemed to come partly from incoming peripheral T cells, not only local changes. After chemotherapy, TCR diversity rose significantly in peripheral T cells but not in tumor-infiltrating lymphocytes.

TCRdb processed the PCR reads anew with MiXCR; each CDR3 protein has one entry. Among some 16,000 distinct CDR3 sequences listed, more than 50% were seen once. About this clonotype: Antigen specificity is unknown.

Stated time point: before preoperative PTX-NDP chemotherapy. Preoperative chemotherapy with paclitaxel-nedaplatin was given to patients before surgery. CDR1 and CDR2 (germline): MNHEY, SVGEGT. The CDR3 consists of 15 residues. The rearrangement links TRBV6-2 or TRBV6-3 to TRBJ2-1; D possibly corresponds to TRBD2 (5 bases). Gene TRBJ2-7 matches the end of the DNA better, so the J call may be wrong. This receptor was obtained from a human donor with esophageal squamous cell carcinoma. The donor label of this sample is uncertain. This material was collected from a patient given preoperative chemotherapy. The CDR3 spells CASSYEGRGYNEQYF. The CDR3 nucleotides read TGTGCCAGCAGTTACGAAGGGAGAGGGTACAATGAGCAGTACTTC.